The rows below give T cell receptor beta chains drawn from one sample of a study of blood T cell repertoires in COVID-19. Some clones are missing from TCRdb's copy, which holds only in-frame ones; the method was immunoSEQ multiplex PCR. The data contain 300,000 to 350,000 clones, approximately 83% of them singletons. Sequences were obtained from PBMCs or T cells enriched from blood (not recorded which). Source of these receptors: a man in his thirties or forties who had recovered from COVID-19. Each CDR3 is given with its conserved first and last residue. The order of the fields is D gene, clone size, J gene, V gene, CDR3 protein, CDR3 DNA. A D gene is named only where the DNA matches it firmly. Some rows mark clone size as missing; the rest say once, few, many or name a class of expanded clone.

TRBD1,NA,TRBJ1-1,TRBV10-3,CAISDSRGLGAFF,TGTGCCATCAGTGACTCCAGGGGGCTGGGAGCTTTCTTT
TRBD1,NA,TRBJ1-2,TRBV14,CASRRSTGDYGYTF,TGTGCCAGCAGAAGATCGACAGGGGACTATGGCTACACCTTC
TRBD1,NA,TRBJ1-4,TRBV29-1,CSVTTGGWEKLFF,TGCAGCGTTACGACAGGGGGATGGGAAAAACTGTTTTTT
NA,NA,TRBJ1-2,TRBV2,CASSEDLYGYTF,TGTGCCAGCAGTGAGGACTTATATGGCTACACCTTC
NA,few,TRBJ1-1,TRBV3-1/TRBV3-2,CASSSREGWTEAFF,TGTGCCAGCAGCTCCAGGGAAGGGTGGACTGAAGCTTTCTTT
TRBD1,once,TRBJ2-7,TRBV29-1,CSAKNRDRAYEQYF,TGCAGCGCCAAGAACCGGGACAGAGCCTACGAGCAGTACTTC
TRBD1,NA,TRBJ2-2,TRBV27,CASSLEEAGGYTGELFF,TGTGCCAGCAGTTTGGAAGAGGCAGGGGGTTACACCGGGGAGCTGTTTTTT
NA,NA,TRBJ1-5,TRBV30,CAWSSSVTDNQPQHF,TGTGCCTGGAGTTCGTCCGTGACAGATAATCAGCCCCAGCATTTT
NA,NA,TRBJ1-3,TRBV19,CASSVGSSGNTIYF,TGTGCCAGTAGTGTGGGCAGCTCTGGAAACACCATATATTTT
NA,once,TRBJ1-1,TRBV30,CAWTDRRPNTEAFF,TGTGCCTGGACTGACAGAAGACCGAACACTGAAGCTTTCTTT